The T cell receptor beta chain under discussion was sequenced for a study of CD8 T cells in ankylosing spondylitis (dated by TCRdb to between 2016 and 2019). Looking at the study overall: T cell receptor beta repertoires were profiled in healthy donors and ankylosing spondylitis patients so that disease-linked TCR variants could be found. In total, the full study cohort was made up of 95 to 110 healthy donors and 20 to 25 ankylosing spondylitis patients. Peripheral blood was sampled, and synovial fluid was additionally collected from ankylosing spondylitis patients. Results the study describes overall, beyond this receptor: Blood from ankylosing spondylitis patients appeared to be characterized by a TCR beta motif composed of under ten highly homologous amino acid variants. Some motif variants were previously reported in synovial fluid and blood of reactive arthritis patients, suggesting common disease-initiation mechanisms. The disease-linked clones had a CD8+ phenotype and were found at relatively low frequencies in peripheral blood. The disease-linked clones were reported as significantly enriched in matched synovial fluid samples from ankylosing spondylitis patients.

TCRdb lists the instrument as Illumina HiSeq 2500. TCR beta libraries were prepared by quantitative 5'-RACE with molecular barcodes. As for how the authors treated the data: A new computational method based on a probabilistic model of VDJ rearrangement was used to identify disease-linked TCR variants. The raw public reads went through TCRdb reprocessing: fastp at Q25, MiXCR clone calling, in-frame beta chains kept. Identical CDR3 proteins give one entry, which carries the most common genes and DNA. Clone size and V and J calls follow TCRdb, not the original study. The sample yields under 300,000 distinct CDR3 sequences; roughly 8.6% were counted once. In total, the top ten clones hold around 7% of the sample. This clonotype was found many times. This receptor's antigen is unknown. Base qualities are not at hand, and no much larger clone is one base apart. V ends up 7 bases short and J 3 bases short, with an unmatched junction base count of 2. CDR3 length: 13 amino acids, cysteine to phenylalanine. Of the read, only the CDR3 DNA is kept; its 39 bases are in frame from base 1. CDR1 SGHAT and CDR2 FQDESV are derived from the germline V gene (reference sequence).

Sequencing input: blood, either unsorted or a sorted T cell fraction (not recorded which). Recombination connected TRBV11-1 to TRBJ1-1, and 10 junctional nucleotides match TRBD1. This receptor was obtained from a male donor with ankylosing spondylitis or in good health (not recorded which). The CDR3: CASTDRGHTEAFF. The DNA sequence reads TGTGCCAGCACCGACAGGGGGCACACTGAAGCTTTCTTT.